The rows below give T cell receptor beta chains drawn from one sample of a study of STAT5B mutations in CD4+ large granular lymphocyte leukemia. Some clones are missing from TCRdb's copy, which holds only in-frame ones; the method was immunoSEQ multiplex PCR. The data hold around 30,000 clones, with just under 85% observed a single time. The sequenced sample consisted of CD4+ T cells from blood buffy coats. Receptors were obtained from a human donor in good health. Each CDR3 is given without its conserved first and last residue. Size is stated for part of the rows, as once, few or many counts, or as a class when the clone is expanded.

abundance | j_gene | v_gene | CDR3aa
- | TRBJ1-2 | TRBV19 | ASRFSTGGNYGYT
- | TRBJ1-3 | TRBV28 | ASSSAVGNTIY
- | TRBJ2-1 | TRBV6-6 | ASQTKQGAKQNEQF
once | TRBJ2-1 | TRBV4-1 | ASSQQLFPGGTYNEQF
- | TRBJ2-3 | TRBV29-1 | SVDSRGLAGPDTQY
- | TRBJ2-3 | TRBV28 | ASSLREGDTQY
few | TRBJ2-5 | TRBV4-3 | ASSQARGGQETQY
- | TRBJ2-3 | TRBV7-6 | ASSFQAGNTDTQY
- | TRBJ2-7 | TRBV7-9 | ASSERQGSYEQY
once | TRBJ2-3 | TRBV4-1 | ASSQDGTSGRGATQY
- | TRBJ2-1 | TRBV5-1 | ASSPDWFSYNEQF
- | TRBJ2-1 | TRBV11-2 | ASSLFRGSIADNEQF
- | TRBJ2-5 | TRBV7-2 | ASSSRQEETQY
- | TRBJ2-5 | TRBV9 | ASSVGGRAQETQY
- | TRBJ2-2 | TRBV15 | ATSRPTGGNRELF
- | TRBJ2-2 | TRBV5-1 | ASSLASSNTGELF
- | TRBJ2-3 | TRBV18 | ASSLIRVSDTQY
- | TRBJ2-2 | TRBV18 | ASSWSDTNTGELF
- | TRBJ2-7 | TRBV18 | ASAPRTGGYEQY
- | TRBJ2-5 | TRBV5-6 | ASSLGAALGRETQY
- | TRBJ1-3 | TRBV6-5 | ASSYSRGSGNTIY
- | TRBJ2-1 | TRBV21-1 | ASSKGGASGMICNEQF
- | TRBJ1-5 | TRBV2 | ASKDPNGNNNQPQH
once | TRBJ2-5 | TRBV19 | ASSFETGRGETQY
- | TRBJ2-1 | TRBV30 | AWSVGWAPYNEQF
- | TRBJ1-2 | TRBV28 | ASSLVGYGYT